A selection of T cell receptor beta chains follows, all from one sample in a study of long-term antiretroviral therapy in people with HIV. The assay was immunoSEQ multiplex PCR, and TCRdb's table has in-frame clones only and misses some. The table lists over 20,000 clones, roughly nine tenths of them singletons. Specimen: unsorted PBMCs, collected 1.9 years after starting antiretroviral therapy. The receptors were sampled from a woman aged 25 to 39 with HIV. CDR3s include the opening cysteine and the closing phenylalanine or tryptophan. The order of the fields is J gene, D gene, clone size, V gene, CDR3 DNA, CDR3 protein. The D gene is left open where the match is weak. Size is omitted from some rows. Given values are once, few, many or a class for expanded clones.

TRBJ1-6 | - | - | TRBV6-1 | TGTGCCAGCACCCGGACGGATGCTAATTCACCCCTCCACTTT | CASTRTDANSPLHF
TRBJ1-2 | - | - | TRBV11-2 | TGTGCCAGCAGCTTAGAGCCAGCGGTATTCGATGGCTACACCTTC | CASSLEPAVFDGYTF
TRBJ2-3 | - | - | TRBV5-1 | TGCGCCAGCATTTCACAGGATACGCAGTATTTT | CASISQDTQYF
TRBJ2-2 | TRBD2 | - | TRBV28 | TGTGCCAGCAGTCGAGCGGGGGCAAACACCGGGGAGCTGTTTTTT | CASSRAGANTGELFF
TRBJ2-7 | - | - | TRBV5-6 | TGTGCCAGCAGCTTCGGGCAGGGGGGCCGGGGCGAGCAGTACTTC | CASSFGQGGRGEQYF
TRBJ1-4 | - | - | TRBV5-1 | TGCGCCAGCAGCTTAAAGCCTAATGAAAAACTGTTTTTT | CASSLKPNEKLFF
TRBJ2-3 | TRBD2 | - | TRBV7-2 | TGTGCCAGCAGCGAGACTAGCGGGGGGGATAGCACAGATACGCAGTATTTT | CASSETSGGDSTDTQYF
TRBJ2-3 | - | - | TRBV5-5 | TGTGCCAGCAGCTTGCAGGGGAGCGCCCAAGATACGCAGTATTTT | CASSLQGSAQDTQYF
TRBJ1-6 | TRBD1 | - | TRBV2 | TGTGCCAGCAGTGAAAGAACAGGGGAGGCTTCACCCCTCCACTTT | CASSERTGEASPLHF
TRBJ1-5 | - | - | TRBV15 | TGTGCCACCAGCAGAGGTCACGCTAATCAGCCCCAGCATTTT | CATSRGHANQPQHF
TRBJ1-1 | TRBD1 | - | TRBV28 | TGTGCCAGTCGGGACAGGGGTAGAGGAGCTGAAGCTTTCTTT | CASRDRGRGAEAFF
TRBJ1-4 | - | once | TRBV29-1 | TGCAGCGTTGCGGATTTTGCAACTAATGAAAAACTGTTTTTT | CSVADFATNEKLFF
TRBJ1-5 | - | - | TRBV5-1 | TGCGCCAGCAGCCCTGGGGACGGCAACGATCAGCCCCAGCATTTT | CASSPGDGNDQPQHF
TRBJ1-4 | - | - | TRBV6-1 | TGTGCCAGCAGTGCAGGGGTGAAACTGTTTTTT | CASSAGVKLFF
TRBJ1-5 | - | - | TRBV10-3 | TGTGCCATCAGTGGGGCCTATAATCAGCCCCAGCATTTT | CAISGAYNQPQHF
TRBJ1-3 | TRBD1 | once | TRBV27 | TGTGCCAGCAGTTCCTGGACAGGGGGGTTGGGAAACACCATATATTTT | CASSSWTGGLGNTIYF
TRBJ1-1 | - | - | TRBV19 | TGTGCCAGTAAGTTGGGGAACACTGAAGCTTTCTTT | CASKLGNTEAFF
TRBJ1-2 | - | once | TRBV19 | TGTGCCAGTAAGCCGAGTTTGGGGGACCGTAACTATGGCTACACCTTC | CASKPSLGDRNYGYTF
TRBJ2-3 | - | large | TRBV4-1 | TGCGCCAGCAGCCAAGTCCTACAGGGATATTCAGATACGCAGTATTTT | CASSQVLQGYSDTQYF
TRBJ1-2 | TRBD1 | few | TRBV7-2 | TGTGCCAGCAGCTTATCCCCGGGACAGGGGTATGGCTACACCTTC | CASSLSPGQGYGYTF
TRBJ1-3 | - | once | TRBV2 | TGTGCCAGCAGTGAAATGGGAAACACCATATATTTT | CASSEMGNTIYF
TRBJ2-2 | TRBD2 | - | TRBV11-1 | TGTGCCAGCAGCTTAGTGGGGGGGGTACACACCGGGGAGCTGTTTTTT | CASSLVGGVHTGELFF
TRBJ1-2 | TRBD1 | - | TRBV29-1 | TGCAGCGTTGACGACAGGGGAAGAGGCTACACCTTC | CSVDDRGRGYTF
TRBJ1-1 | - | - | TRBV29-1 | TGCAGCGTTGTTAGGGTGAACACTGAAGCTTTCTTT | CSVVRVNTEAFF
TRBJ1-3 | - | - | TRBV7-2 | TGTGCCAGCAGTAAGGAAACAGGGACTGGAAACACCATATATTTT | CASSKETGTGNTIYF
TRBJ1-2 | - | - | TRBV18 | TGTGCCAGCTCACTAGAACAGGGAGCGTCTGGCTACACCTTC | CASSLEQGASGYTF
TRBJ1-5 | - | - | TRBV30 | TGTGCCTGGGGAACCGGAACCTATCAGCCCCAGCATTTT | CAWGTGTYQPQHF
TRBJ2-2 | - | once | TRBV5-1 | TGCGCCAGCAGCTTCGAGGTCGGGGAGCTGTTTTTT | CASSFEVGELFF
TRBJ1-5 | - | - | TRBV18 | TGTGCCAGCTCACCACCCTCCACGAGCAGCAATCAGCCCCAGCATTTT | CASSPPSTSSNQPQHF
TRBJ2-5 | - | - | TRBV2 | TGTGCCAGCAGGAGAATGGACAGCGGACAAGAGACCCAGTACTTC | CASRRMDSGQETQYF
TRBJ1-2 | TRBD1 | - | TRBV30 | TGTGCCTGGAGTGTACGACAGGGTCGTGGCTACACCTTC | CAWSVRQGRGYTF
TRBJ2-7 | - | once | TRBV4-2 | TGTGCCAGCAGCCAAGATTCAGGGTACGAGCAGTACTTC | CASSQDSGYEQYF
TRBJ2-1 | TRBD1 | - | TRBV2 | TGTGCCAGCCGACAGGGCGACTCCTACAATGAGCAGTTCTTC | CASRQGDSYNEQFF
TRBJ1-2 | - | - | TRBV27 | TGTGCCAGCAGTCCCCGGAACGCTAACTATGGCTACACCTTC | CASSPRNANYGYTF
TRBJ2-3 | - | - | TRBV6-1 | TGTGCCAGCAGTGAGCAGGAGGCAGATACGCAGTATTTT | CASSEQEADTQYF